These 29 T cell receptor beta chains were sequenced from one sample in a study of T cells in Graves' hyperthyroidism and ophthalmopathy. What was amplified from RNA transcripts were TCR beta CDR3 regions. The HTBI primer set drove a first-round RT-PCR of the TCR CDR3. One entry per CDR3 protein, called by TCRdb with MiXCR from the multiplex PCR reads. The sample holds 500,000 to 600,000 distinct CDR3 sequences, 16% seen once. Sequencing was performed on blood. The receptors stem from a woman between 18 and 29 years old with Graves' hyperthyroidism.

This clonotype was detected a few times. The CDR3 loop reads CASSHRDRGRGELFF. In nucleotides, the CDR3 is TGTGCCAGCAGCCACCGGGACAGGGGGCGTGGGGAGCTGTTTTTT. The genes are TRBV4-2 and TRBJ2-2, with TRBD1 matching 12 bases. V lost 3 bases to trimming and J lost 8 bases; unmatched junction nucleotides: 4. The length of the CDR3 is 15 residues. Germline loops: CDR1 LGHNA, CDR2 YNFKEQ.

The chain has TRBV29-1 and TRBJ2-5; 8 bases match TRBD2. After removal of 8 bases from V and 5 bases from J, the junction contained 13 bases not matched to a gene. Germline V gives CDR1 SQVTM, CDR2 ANQGSEA. The CDR3 loop spans 14 amino acids. The CDR3 bases are TGCAGCTCGATGACTAGCGCTAAGGGTGAGACCCAGTACTTC. It codes for CSSMTSAKGETQYF.

This chain connects TRBV6-1 to TRBJ2-1, with 9 nucleotides matching TRBD1. The ends lost 7 bases at V and 8 bases at J; junction bases unmatched: 9. The germline V gene encodes CDR1 MNHNS and CDR2 SASEGT. The length of the CDR3 is 14 residues. This CDR3 reads CASKTHRGLYEQFF. In nucleotides, the CDR3 is TGTGCCAGCAAAACCCACAGGGGGCTCTATGAGCAGTTCTTC.

This clonotype was seen more than once but under ten times. The chain is built from TRBV24-1 and TRBJ2-7, with 10 positions matching TRBD1. Germline V lookup: CDR1 KGHDR, CDR2 SFDVKD. The V segment lost 4 bases and the J segment 3 bases; nucleotides outside the gene matches: 5. CDR3 length: 15 residues. Here the CDR3 DNA reads TGTGCCACCAGTGACCGAAGGACAGGGGGCTACGAGCAGTACTTC. Translating gives CATSDRRTGGYEQYF.

Concerning this clonotype: A much larger clonotype is one base distant, so this may be a read error. The gene calls are TRBV11-2 and TRBJ1-1; D may be TRBD1 (5 bases). The CDR3 totals 13 residues. The V and J ends lost 6 bases and 8 bases respectively, with 16 bases between them. CDR1 and CDR2 (germline): SGHAT, FQNNGV. The CDR3 coding sequence is TGTGCCAGCAGTTTAAGGCAGGGAGGGGAAGCTTTCTTT. It specifies CASSLRQGGEAFF. The variable domain in full, completed from reference TRBV11-2 and TRBJ1-1, reads EAGVAQSPRYKIIEKRQSVAFWCNPISGHATLYWYQQILGQGPKLLIQFQNNGVVDDSQLPKDRFSAERLKGVDSTLKIQPAKLEDSAVYLCASSLRQGGEAFFGQGTRLTVV.

This clonotype has at least ten counts. The rearrangement links TRBV13 to TRBJ2-5; the match to TRBD1 covers 8 bases. The CDR3 covers 13 residues. The V segment lost 6 bases and the J segment 4 bases; nucleotides outside the gene matches: 4. CDR1 is PRHDT, CDR2 FYEKMQ, per germline (reference sequence). The CDR3 DNA reads as TGTGCCAGCAGATCAACAGGGGGAGAGACCCAGTACTTC. Its protein is CASRSTGGETQYF.

This clonotype occurred many times. V and J are TRBV10-3 and TRBJ2-7; 10 bases are a match to TRBD2. Germline lookup yields CDR1 ENHRY and CDR2 SYGVKD. Germline trimming cut 7 bases from V and 2 bases from J; bases unmatched to any gene: 8. The CDR3 is 15 residues long. CDR3 sequence: CAITLGLAEAYEQYF. The CDR3 DNA sequence: TGTGCCATCACCCTTGGACTAGCGGAGGCCTACGAGCAGTACTTC.

The gene calls are TRBV29-1 and TRBJ2-1, with TRBD2 matching 9 bases. Looked up from germline, CDR1 is SQVTM and CDR2 is ANQGSEA. J was trimmed by 7 bases and V by 4 bases; bases with no gene match: 5. This CDR3 has 13 residues. The CDR3 nucleotides read TGCAGCGTTGCTCTAGCGGGGAGGAATGAGCAGTTCTTC. It translates to CSVALAGRNEQFF.

This clonotype was recorded at least ten times. The chain is built from TRBV2 and TRBJ2-1; TRBD1 agrees at 9 bases. Trimming at V came to 6 bases and at J to 0 bases, leaving 6 bases not matched to a gene. CDR1 and CDR2 (germline): SNHLY, FYNNEI. The length of the CDR3 is 16 residues. The CDR3 region is CASRGQGPTSYNEQFF. CDR3 bases: TGTGCCAGCAGGGGACAGGGACCAACCTCCTACAATGAGCAGTTCTTC. The full variable domain, rest sourced from reference TRBV2 and TRBJ2-1, is EPEVTQTPSHQVTQMGQEVILRCVPISNHLYFYWYRQILGQKVEFLVSFYNNEISEKSEIFDDQFSVERPDGSNFTLKIRSTKLEDSAMYFCASRGQGPTSYNEQFFGPGTRLTVL.

This clonotype came up many times. V usage is TRBV12-3 or TRBV12-4 and J usage is TRBJ2-1; TRBD2 aligns across 12 bases. After removal of 6 bases from V and 7 bases from J, the junction contained 10 bases not matched to a gene. The length of the CDR3 is 16 residues. The CDR3 spells CASSRRQTSGRNEQFF. The CDR3 bases are TGTGCCAGCAGCCGCCGGCAGACTAGCGGGAGAAATGAGCAGTTCTTC.

The genes are TRBV5-1 and TRBJ2-1; D possibly corresponds to TRBD2 (5 bases). The CDR3 spans 16 residues. Trimming took off 5 bases at V and 2 bases at J, with 17 bases between the two ends. Germline CDR1 and CDR2: SGHRS and YFSETQ. CDR3 nucleotides: TGCGCCAGCAGTCATCAAGGACCCGGGGCCTACAATGAGCAGTTCTTC. Its translation: CASSHQGPGAYNEQFF.

This clonotype was seen at least ten times. The chain combines TRBV28 with TRBJ2-7; either TRBD1 or TRBD2 may fit D (5 bases each). This CDR3 has 14 residues. V was cut by 7 bases and J by 5 bases, with 18 bases left in between. Germline lookup yields CDR1 MDHEN and CDR2 SYDVKM. CDR3 sequence reads: CASNPMGEQHEQYF. The DNA of the CDR3 is TGTGCCAGCAACCCGATGGGGGAGCAACACGAGCAGTACTTC.

This clonotype was seen a handful of times. The rearrangement links TRBV10-3 to TRBJ2-2, with D possibly TRBD2 on 5 matching bases. The CDR3 covers 13 residues. CDR1 is ENHRY, CDR2 SYGVKD, per germline. Deletions cut 6 bases from V and 4 bases from J, with 9 bases between. For the CDR3, the DNA is TGTGCCATCAGGGAGGTCGGCACCGGGGAGCTGTTTTTT. Encoded protein: CAIREVGTGELFF.

A few counts support this clonotype. The chain carries TRBV20-1 and TRBJ2-7; D is unclear. There are 14 residues in the CDR3. Germline CDR1 and CDR2: DFQATT and SNEGSKA (reference sequence). V lost 0 bases and J lost 3, with 12 bases in between. The DNA of the CDR3 is TGCAGTGCTAGAGATTCCGGTTCTGGCTACGAGCAGTACTTC. The encoded protein is CSARDSGSGYEQYF.

The genes are TRBV6-1 and TRBJ2-1; the match to TRBD2 covers 11 bases. CDR3 length: 15 residues. Unmatched junction bases numbered 5, after V lost 4 bases and J lost 6 bases. Germline V gives CDR1 MNHNS, CDR2 SASEGT. CDR3 residues: CASSVLAGDFNEQFF. As DNA, the CDR3 is TGTGCCAGCAGTGTACTAGCGGGGGACTTCAATGAGCAGTTCTTC.

This clonotype was recorded at least ten times. The chain has TRBV20-1 and TRBJ1-4; D might be TRBD1 (5 bases). The CDR3 spans 15 residues. V was pared by 6 bases and J by 3 bases, with 17 bases between. In germline, CDR1 is DFQATT, CDR2 SNEGSKA (reference sequence). The CDR3 DNA is TGCAGTGCGCCGCCGGAGGGGTCAGCTAATGAAAAACTGTTTTTT. This sequence encodes CSAPPEGSANEKLFF.

This chain uses TRBV9 with TRBJ1-2; TRBD1 agrees at 9 bases. The V and J ends lost 2 bases and 8 bases, in that order; junction bases with no gene match: 13. The CDR3 runs 16 residues. Germline values: CDR1 SGDLS, CDR2 YYNGEE. CDR3 amino acids: CASSVRDRVIAGGYTF. The CDR3, as DNA: TGTGCCAGCAGCGTCCGGGACAGGGTAATTGCGGGAGGCTACACCTTC.

The chain employs TRBV6-1 and TRBJ2-5; possible D gene TRBD2, 5 bases. V lost 11 bases, J lost 4 bases, and 20 bases lay in between. The germline V gene encodes CDR1 MNHNS and CDR2 SASEGT. The CDR3 is 14 residues long. CDR3 nucleotides: TGTGCCGTACACGAGCGGACGGCCCGAGAGACCCAGTACTTC. Its protein product is CAVHERTARETQYF.

This clonotype was picked up many times. This sequence joins TRBV5-6 and TRBJ2-1; D is unresolved. Trimming removed 4 bases from V and 4 bases from J, with 6 bases in between. Germline V CDR1 and CDR2: SGHDT, YYEEEE. This CDR3 has 12 residues. The CDR3 bases are TGTGCCAGCAGCGTACAGTACAATGAGCAGTTCTTC. Its protein is CASSVQYNEQFF.

This clonotype came up a few times. The CDR3 protein is CASSSGHPNTEAFF. CDR3 nucleotides: TGCGCCAGCAGCTCGGGACACCCGAACACTGAAGCTTTCTTT. The rearrangement joins TRBV5-1 to TRBJ1-1; possibly TRBD1 for D (6 bases). Germline loops: CDR1 SGHRS, CDR2 YFSETQ. V was cut by 3 bases and J by 1 base, with 10 bases left in between. CDR3 length: 14 amino acids.

In this sample, this clonotype turned up many times. The chain combines TRBV28 with TRBJ2-1; possibly TRBD1 for D (6 bases). The germline V and J ends were trimmed by 6 bases and 10 bases, with 19 bases remaining between them. From germline, CDR1 is MDHEN and CDR2 SYDVKM. CDR3 length: 14 residues. This chain's CDR3 is CASSPTGYIYEQFF. CDR3 in DNA: TGTGCCAGCAGCCCGACAGGATACATCTACGAGCAGTTCTTC.

Remarks on this clonotype: Compared with germline, one end of the junction differs, possibly owing to a read error. The chain carries TRBV7-9 and TRBJ1-6; TRBD1 matches 8 bases. Germline CDR1 and CDR2: SEHNR and FQNEAQ (reference sequence). The CDR3 covers 16 residues. The CDR3 sequence: CASSLSGRGQSSPPHF. Written as DNA, the CDR3 is TGTGCCAGCAGCTTATCCGGCAGGGGGCAGAGTTCACCCCCCCACTTT.

The V call is TRBV30, the J call TRBJ1-1; D is uncertain. The CDR3 is 10 amino acids. Germline V gene sequence: CDR1 GTSNPN, CDR2 SVGIG (reference sequence). The V and J ends lost 4 bases and 8 bases respectively, with 8 bases between them. Written as DNA, the CDR3 is TGTGCCTGGACCGGGCCCGAAGCTTTCTTT. This gives the protein CAWTGPEAFF.

This clonotype was detected a few times. The rearrangement joins TRBV5-1 to TRBJ2-5, with D unresolved. The CDR3 consists of 13 residues. CDR1 and CDR2 from the germline V gene are SGHRS and YFSETQ. V was clipped by 0 bases and J by 2 bases, with 5 bases between them. CDR3 sequence (DNA): TGCGCCAGCAGCTTGGACTGGCAAGAGACCCAGTACTTC. Translation gives CASSLDWQETQYF. Supplemented by reference TRBV5-1 and TRBJ2-5, the full variable domain reads KAGVTQTPRYLIKTRGQQVTLSCSPISGHRSVSWYQQTPGQGLQFLFEYFSETQRNKGNFPGRFSGRQFSNSRSEMNVSTLELGDSALYLCASSLDWQETQYFGPGTRLLVL.

The J gene is TRBJ1-5, the V gene TRBV15; no reliable D call. This CDR3 has 15 residues. CDR1 is LNHNV and CDR2 is YYDKDF in the germline V gene (reference sequence). Between the trimmed V and J ends, which lost 3 bases and 5 bases, there was a span of 14 bases. The CDR3 is CATSRVLGYDQPQHF. DNA of the CDR3: TGTGCCACCAGCAGGGTGTTGGGTTACGATCAGCCCCAGCATTTT.

The rearrangement links TRBV6-4 to TRBJ2-1; weak D call: TRBD2 (5 bases). Germline lookup yields CDR1 MRHNA and CDR2 SNTAGT. Trimming pared 0 bases from V and 10 bases from J, leaving 10 bases between. This CDR3 is built from 13 residues. The CDR3 region has the DNA TGTGCCAGCAGTGACTCCGGGGTAGGCGAGCAGTTCTTC. Translated: CASSDSGVGEQFF.

This clonotype appeared many times. CDR3: CASSTQNSSPLHF. CDR3 DNA sequence: TGTGCCAGCAGTACTCAAAACAGCTCACCCCTCCACTTT. J is TRBJ1-6 and V is TRBV6-1, with no clear D. The V end lost 5 bases, the J end lost 10 bases, and 12 bases lay between the germline ends. Germline CDR1 and CDR2: MNHNS and SASEGT. There are 13 residues in the CDR3.

This clonotype was detected ten times or more. The chain uses TRBV7-7 and TRBJ2-7; 9 bases align to TRBD1. V shed 5 bases, J shed 2 bases, and the junction held 7 bases outside the gene matches. This CDR3 comprises 15 residues. Germline assignment: CDR1 SSHAT and CDR2 FNYEAQ (reference sequence). The CDR3 DNA is TGTGCCAGCAGCCTAGGACAGGGGACCCCCTACGAGCAGTACTTC. Translation: CASSLGQGTPYEQYF.

This clonotype was detected many times. The rearrangement uses TRBV5-1 and TRBJ2-1; D perhaps matches TRBD1 (6 bases). Germline V gene lookup returns CDR1 SGHRS and CDR2 YFSETQ. This CDR3 contains 13 residues. The V gene lost 5 bases and the J gene lost 8 bases, with 14 bases spanning the gap. The CDR3 coding sequence is TGCGCCAGCAGGACAGGTCCTATGGATGAGCAGTTCTTC. Protein product: CASRTGPMDEQFF.